A selection of T cell receptor beta chains follows, all from one sample in a study of T cell changes during pregnancy in multiple sclerosis. Sequencing used immunoSEQ multiplex PCR; TCRdb keeps in-frame clones, though not all of them. The sample comprises some 68,000 clones, 80% to 95% of which are singletons, and 1.4% rests with the top ten. The source material was peripheral blood, sampled in the second trimester of pregnancy. The receptors originated from a female donor with multiple sclerosis, enrolled in a pregnancy study. Each CDR3 is given with its conserved first and last residue. A D gene is named only where the DNA matches it firmly. Size is stated for part of the rows, as once, few or many counts, or as a class when the clone is expanded.

j_call	v_call	d_call	clone_size	cdr3_aa	cdr3_nt
TRBJ1-5	TRBV2	NA	NA	CASSAEQGRQPQHF	TGTGCCAGCAGTGCTGAACAGGGAAGGCAGCCCCAGCATTTT
TRBJ2-5	TRBV30	TRBD2	NA	CAWRRASGGQETQYF	TGTGCCTGGAGAAGGGCTAGCGGAGGCCAAGAGACCCAGTACTTC
TRBJ2-7	TRBV18	NA	few	CASSPDIYEQYF	TGTGCCAGCTCACCAGACATCTACGAGCAGTACTTC
TRBJ2-2	TRBV29-1	TRBD1	NA	CSALQGATDTGELFF	TGCAGCGCGTTACAGGGGGCGACGGACACCGGGGAGCTGTTTTTT
TRBJ2-5	TRBV25-1	NA	NA	CASSVGSQGTQYF	TGTGCCAGCAGTGTCGGGTCCCAGGGGACCCAGTACTTC
TRBJ2-7	TRBV7-8	TRBD1	NA	CASSLRPGQGDEQYF	TGTGCCAGCAGCTTGCGACCGGGACAGGGGGACGAGCAGTACTTC
TRBJ2-3	TRBV7-6	TRBD2	NA	CASSLASGGATDTQYF	TGTGCCAGCAGCTTAGCCAGCGGGGGGGCTACAGATACGCAGTATTTT
TRBJ1-1	TRBV18	TRBD1	NA	CASSPGSVGTGGTEAFF	TGTGCCAGCTCACCAGGGAGTGTCGGGACAGGGGGTACTGAAGCTTTCTTT
TRBJ2-3	TRBV10-3	TRBD2	NA	CAISRTSGGTDTQYF	TGTGCCATCAGTAGGACTAGCGGGGGCACAGATACGCAGTATTTT
TRBJ1-1	TRBV2	NA	NA	CASSEAYTTEAFF	TGTGCCAGCAGTGAAGCGTACACGACTGAAGCTTTCTTT
TRBJ1-1	TRBV19	NA	NA	CASSTGLEAFF	TGTGCCAGTAGTACAGGGCTTGAAGCTTTCTTT
TRBJ1-5	TRBV19	NA	many	CASSMGNPQGAFQPQHF	TGTGCCAGTAGTATGGGGAACCCACAAGGGGCCTTTCAGCCCCAGCATTTT
TRBJ1-2	TRBV7-5	NA	NA	CVRSFPRTGKGGYTF	TGTGTCAGAAGCTTCCCTAGGACAGGGAAAGGCGGCTACACCTTC
TRBJ2-7	TRBV6-6	TRBD1	NA	CASSYDGGRGTYEQYF	TGTGCCAGCAGTTACGATGGTGGCAGGGGGACCTACGAGCAGTACTTC
TRBJ1-1	TRBV29-1	TRBD1	NA	CSVLQGATNTEAFF	TGCAGCGTTCTCCAGGGGGCGACGAACACTGAAGCTTTCTTT
TRBJ1-5	TRBV18	TRBD1	NA	CASSPTMTGGYVSNQPQHF	TGTGCCAGCTCACCTACGATGACAGGGGGCTACGTGAGCAATCAGCCCCAGCATTTT
TRBJ1-2	TRBV5-6	NA	once	CASSPIPDTNYGYTF	TGTGCCAGCAGCCCGATTCCAGATACTAACTATGGCTACACCTTC
TRBJ1-2	TRBV4-2	TRBD1	few	CASSGDRGYGYTF	TGTGCCAGCAGCGGGGACAGGGGTTATGGCTACACCTTC
TRBJ1-6	TRBV6-6	NA	once	CASSGPEGSPLHF	TGTGCCAGCAGTGGTCCGGAGGGTTCACCCCTCCACTTT
TRBJ2-7	TRBV18	TRBD1	NA	CASSPDRVAEQYF	TGTGCCAGCTCACCTGACAGGGTGGCCGAGCAGTACTTC
TRBJ2-3	TRBV7-2	TRBD2	NA	CASSSQAGSDTQYF	TGTGCCAGCAGCTCTCAAGCGGGGTCAGATACGCAGTATTTT
TRBJ2-1	TRBV5-4	NA	once	CASSLDMPNLGNEQFF	TGTGCCAGCAGCTTGGATATGCCAAACCTCGGGAATGAGCAGTTCTTC
TRBJ1-5	TRBV19	NA	NA	CGSCRVGGDSNQPQHF	TGTGGTAGCTGTCGAGTGGGCGGGGATAGCAATCAGCCCCAGCATTTT
TRBJ2-7	TRBV7-2	NA	NA	CASSDPGLVVYEQYF	TGTGCCAGCAGCGACCCGGGTCTAGTGGTCTACGAGCAGTACTTC
TRBJ2-7	TRBV11-3	TRBD1	NA	CASSDYRGSSYEQYF	TGTGCCAGCAGCGATTACAGGGGAAGCTCCTACGAGCAGTACTTC
TRBJ2-2	TRBV6-5	NA	NA	CASRGMLGDTGELFF	TGTGCCAGCAGAGGAATGCTAGGAGACACCGGGGAGCTGTTTTTT
TRBJ2-7	TRBV15	TRBD1	NA	CATSRGSPGQNYEQYF	TGTGCCACCAGCAGAGGATCCCCGGGACAGAACTACGAGCAGTACTTC
TRBJ2-1	TRBV21-1	NA	NA	CASSNWTSGRNRGYNEQFF	TGTGCCAGCAGCAATTGGACTAGCGGGAGAAACAGAGGATACAATGAGCAGTTCTTC
TRBJ1-1	TRBV14	NA	NA	CASSPYTEAFF	TGTGCCAGCAGCCCGTACACTGAAGCTTTCTTT
TRBJ2-7	TRBV5-6	NA	NA	CASSPREKTYEQYF	TGTGCCAGCAGCCCCCGGGAAAAAACCTACGAGCAGTACTTC
TRBJ2-7	TRBV7-8	NA	NA	CASSLARGEQYF	TGTGCCAGCAGCTTAGCGAGAGGCGAGCAGTACTTC
TRBJ2-7	TRBV4-3	TRBD1	once	CASSSWTGEVEQYF	TGCGCCAGCAGCTCATGGACAGGGGAGGTCGAGCAGTACTTC
TRBJ1-5	TRBV5-8	NA	NA	CASSLVKIQASGNQPQHF	TGTGCCAGCAGCTTGGTAAAGATACAGGCGAGTGGCAATCAGCCCCAGCATTTT
TRBJ2-3	TRBV18	NA	NA	CASSPKGTFARDTQYF	TGTGCCAGCTCACCAAAGGGGACTTTTGCGAGAGATACGCAGTATTTT
TRBJ2-5	TRBV7-3	NA	NA	CASSFDQGQMETQYF	TGTGCCAGCAGCTTCGATCAGGGTCAAATGGAGACCCAGTACTTC
TRBJ1-4	TRBV7-2	NA	NA	CASSLGSGGRNEKLFF	TGTGCCAGCAGCTTAGGATCTGGGGGCAGGAATGAAAAACTGTTTTTT
TRBJ2-7	TRBV29-1	NA	NA	CSVELQDYEQYF	TGCAGCGTGGAGTTACAGGACTACGAGCAGTACTTC
TRBJ2-2	TRBV10-3	TRBD1	NA	CAISAPGQGGGTGELFF	TGTGCCATCAGTGCCCCAGGACAGGGTGGTGGCACCGGGGAGCTGTTTTTT
TRBJ2-3	TRBV7-8	NA	NA	CASSSSGYSTDTQYF	TGTGCCAGCAGCTCCTCCGGGTATAGCACAGATACGCAGTATTTT
TRBJ2-1	TRBV4-1	TRBD2	NA	CASSQGGTSLNEQFF	TGCGCCAGCAGCCAAGGGGGGACTAGCCTCAATGAGCAGTTCTTC
TRBJ2-5	TRBV27	TRBD2	NA	CASSPGLAGGLEETQYF	TGTGCCAGCAGTCCGGGACTAGCGGGGGGGCTCGAGGAGACCCAGTACTTC
TRBJ2-7	TRBV7-9	TRBD1	NA	CASSMTGRTYEQYF	TGTGCCAGCAGCATGACAGGGAGAACCTACGAGCAGTACTTC